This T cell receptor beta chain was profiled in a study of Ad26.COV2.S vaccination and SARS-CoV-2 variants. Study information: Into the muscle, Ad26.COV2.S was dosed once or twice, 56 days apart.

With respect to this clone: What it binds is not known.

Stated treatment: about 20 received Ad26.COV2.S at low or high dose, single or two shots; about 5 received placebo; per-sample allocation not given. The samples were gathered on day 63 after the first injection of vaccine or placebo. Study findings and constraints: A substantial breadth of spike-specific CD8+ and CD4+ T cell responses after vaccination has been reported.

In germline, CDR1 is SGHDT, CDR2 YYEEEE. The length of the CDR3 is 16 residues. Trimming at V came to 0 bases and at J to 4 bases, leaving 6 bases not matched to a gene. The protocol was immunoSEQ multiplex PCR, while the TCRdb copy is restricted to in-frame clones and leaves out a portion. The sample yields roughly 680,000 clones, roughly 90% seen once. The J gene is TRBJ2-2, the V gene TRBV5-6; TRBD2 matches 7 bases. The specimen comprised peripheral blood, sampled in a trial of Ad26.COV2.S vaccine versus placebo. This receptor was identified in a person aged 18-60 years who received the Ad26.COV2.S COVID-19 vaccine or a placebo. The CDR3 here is CASSLAGGSITGELFF. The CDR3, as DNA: TGTGCCAGCAGCTTGGCCGGGGGGTCGATCACCGGGGAGCTGTTTTTT. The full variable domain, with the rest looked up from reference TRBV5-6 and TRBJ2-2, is DAGVTQSPTHLIKTRGQQVTLRCSPKSGHDTVSWYQQALGQGPQFIFQYYEEEERQRGNFPDRFSGHQFPNYSSELNVNALLLGDSALYLCASSLAGGSITGELFFGEGSRLTVL.